One sample yielded the 8 T cell receptor beta chains listed below, sequenced in a study of T cell responses to AZD1222 COVID-19 vaccine. Method: immunoSEQ multiplex PCR; TCRdb's copy keeps in-frame clones and lacks some. The repertoire has 90,000 to 130,000 clones, 85% to 95% of them found once; the top ten carry over 6.5%. This sample comprised peripheral blood, obtained on day 0 of AZD1222 vaccination. These receptors originate from an adult in good health.

Only one count was recorded for this clone. The chain joins TRBV27 to TRBJ2-7, with 7 bases lining up with TRBD1. The germline gives CDR1 MNHEY, CDR2 SMNVEV (reference sequence). The CDR3 is made up of 14 amino acids. The ends lost 6 bases at V and 3 bases at J; junction bases unmatched: 8. In nucleotides, the CDR3 is TGTGCCAGCAGCTACAGGGGTGTTCGCTACGAGCAGTACTTC. It yields the protein CASSYRGVRYEQYF.

The chain links TRBV6-6 to TRBJ1-5; the D is unclear. Germline CDR1 reads MNHNY; CDR2 reads SVGAGI (reference sequence). The CDR3 contains 13 residues. V lost 2 bases and J lost 3, with 5 bases in between. The CDR3 region is CASSYRDNQPQHF. CDR3 in DNA: TGTGCCAGCAGTTACCGGGACAATCAGCCCCAGCATTTT.

The CDR3 sequence is CASSDSGSFTDTQYF. CDR3 coding DNA: TGCGCCAGCAGTGATTCGGGCTCCTTCACAGATACGCAGTATTTT. The chain uses TRBV10-1 and TRBJ2-3; no firm D call. This CDR3 is built from 15 residues. V lost 3 bases, J lost 2 bases, and 12 bases lay in between. From germline, CDR1 is WNHNN and CDR2 SYGVQD (reference sequence).

This chain joins TRBV6-5 and TRBJ2-7, with D perhaps TRBD1 or TRBD2 (5 bases each). Deletions cut 4 bases from V and 1 base from J, with 11 bases between. The CDR3 contains 14 residues. Germline V gene sequence: CDR1 MNHEY, CDR2 SVGAGI. The CDR3 bases are TGTGCCAGCAGTTCCGGGACCGAGTCCTACGAGCAGTACTTC. As protein: CASSSGTESYEQYF.

The V call is TRBV15, the J call TRBJ1-4; D not resolved. In germline, CDR1 is LNHNV, CDR2 YYDKDF (reference sequence). This CDR3 contains 14 residues. Trimming removed 9 bases at V and 8 bases at J, with 19 bases between. As DNA, the CDR3 is TGTGCCACTGAAACGGGTGGAGTAGGGGAAAAACTGTTTTTT. It codes for CATETGGVGEKLFF.

The CDR3 is CASSIYTGELFF. In nucleotides, the CDR3 is TGTGCCAGCAGTATCTACACCGGGGAGCTGTTTTTT. V usage is TRBV27 and J usage is TRBJ2-2; D gene ambiguous. The CDR3 has 12 amino acids. The V gene lost 5 bases and the J gene lost 3 bases, with 4 bases spanning the gap. Looked up from germline, CDR1 is MNHEY and CDR2 is SMNVEV (reference sequence).

The rearrangement joins TRBV7-9 to TRBJ1-2; weak D call: TRBD1 (5 bases). The CDR3 contains 14 residues. Between the trimmed V and J ends, which lost 4 bases and 3 bases, there was a span of 12 bases. From germline, CDR1 is SEHNR and CDR2 FQNEAQ (reference sequence). This chain's CDR3 is CASSSSGADYGYTF. CDR3 DNA sequence: TGTGCCAGCAGCTCTTCCGGGGCTGACTATGGCTACACCTTC.

V and J are TRBV2 and TRBJ2-5; 9 positions match TRBD1. The CDR3 has 16 amino acids. Trimming removed 1 base from V and 4 bases from J; junction bases left unmatched: 7. Per germline, CDR1 SNHLY and CDR2 FYNNEI. The CDR3 bases are TGTGCCAGCAGTGAAGATCCCACAGGGGGCTCAGAGACCCAGTACTTC. Translation gives CASSEDPTGGSETQYF.